This T cell receptor beta chain was sequenced during a study of T-cell reconstitution after alpha-beta-depleted transplantation in children. The CDR3 is 12 amino acids. V was cut by 5 bases and J by 12 bases, with 13 bases left in between. Preparation of the TCRbeta library used unique molecular identifiers. One entry per CDR3 protein, called by TCRdb with MiXCR from the PCR reads. This sample has 610,000 or so distinct CDR3 sequences, with over 20% found just once. This chain joins TRBV12-3 or TRBV12-4 and TRBJ1-4, with D hard to call. The starting material was PBMCs, obtained before TCRalphabeta/CD19-depleted stem cell transplant. This clonotype originated in a boy under two years old with Wiskott-Aldrich syndrome, due to receive a stem cell transplant. The CDR3: CASSPSVIELFF. The CDR3 region has the DNA TGTGCCAGCAGTCCAAGTGTAATCGAACTGTTTTTT.